The 27 T cell receptor beta chains below were found in one sample sequenced in a study of control samples from healthy donors and cancer patients. Libraries were prepared by immunoSEQ multiplex PCR; TCRdb keeps only in-frame clonotypes and omits some of them. Among 100,000 to 150,000 clones listed, roughly 90% were seen once. Source material: blood. These receptors originate from a woman in her 50s in good health.

The V call is TRBV28, the J call TRBJ1-1; D call uncertain. Trimming shortened V by 2 bases and J by 0 bases, and 7 bases separated the two germline ends. This CDR3 has 14 amino acids. In germline, CDR1 is MDHEN, CDR2 SYDVKM. The CDR3 protein is CASSLGQMNTEAFF. The CDR3 DNA reads as TGTGCCAGCAGTTTAGGGCAGATGAACACTGAAGCTTTCTTT.

The chain uses TRBV4-1 and TRBJ2-3; D is perhaps TRBD2 (5 bases). Germline values: CDR1 MGHRA, CDR2 YSYEKL. The CDR3 totals 15 residues. V lost 1 base to trimming and J lost 0 bases, with 8 bases between them. In nucleotides, the CDR3 is TGCGCCAGCAGCCAAGGGAGAGGGAGCACAGATACGCAGTATTTT. Encoded protein: CASSQGRGSTDTQYF.

CDR3 in amino acids: CASSSVGTNGYTF. CDR3 sequence (DNA): TGTGCCAGCAGCTCCGTTGGGACGAACGGCTACACCTTC. V gene TRBV16 combines with J gene TRBJ1-2; weak D call: TRBD1 (5 bases). This CDR3 has 13 residues. V lost 5 bases to trimming and J lost 8 bases, with 15 bases between them. CDR1 is KGHSY, CDR2 FQNENV, per germline.

The V and J genes are TRBV7-9 and TRBJ1-1, with D unclear. This CDR3 has 14 residues. In germline, CDR1 is SEHNR, CDR2 FQNEAQ (reference sequence). V was shortened by 7 bases and J by 4 bases, with 16 bases between the two germline ends. CDR3 in amino acids: CASTLVGGGTEAFF. The CDR3 DNA follows: TGTGCCAGCACCCTGGTTGGAGGCGGCACTGAAGCTTTCTTT.

Notes on this clone: The junction departs from germline at one end; a sequencing error may be responsible. The chain joins TRBV2 to TRBJ2-3, with D possibly being TRBD2 (7 bases). CDR1 SNHLY and CDR2 FYNNEI come from the germline V gene. The CDR3 covers 15 residues. The CDR3 nucleotides are TGTGCCGGCAGTGAGGGGGGAGGGGCCACAGATACGCAGTATTTT. Translation: CAGSEGGGATDTQYF.

The rearrangement joins TRBV11-1 to TRBJ2-2, with unresolved D. Deletions cut 1 base from V and 8 bases from J, with 8 bases between. Germline lookup yields CDR1 SGHAT and CDR2 FQDESV (reference sequence). The CDR3 has 13 amino acids. The CDR3 nucleotides are TGTGCCAGCAGCTTAGGAGTGCGAGGGGAGCTGTTTTTT. Amino acid sequence: CASSLGVRGELFF.

CDR3 coding DNA: TGTGCCAGCAGGAGACGAAGGACAGGGGAGTTCGAGCAGTACTTC. Translated, it gives CASRRRRTGEFEQYF. The chain couples TRBV6-5 to TRBJ2-7, with TRBD1 matching over 9 bases. Germline V lookup: CDR1 MNHEY, CDR2 SVGAGI. The CDR3 extends over 15 amino acids. J was trimmed by 6 bases and V by 6 bases; bases with no gene match: 12.

The chain employs TRBV7-8 and TRBJ1-2, with a possible D match to TRBD1 (5 bases). Trimming pared 3 bases from V and 7 bases from J, leaving 9 bases between. This CDR3 has 12 residues. The V gene's germline CDR1 is SGHVS and CDR2 FQNEAQ. CDR3 protein: CASSLGTTGYTF. The DNA of the CDR3 is TGTGCCAGCAGCTTGGGGACGACTGGCTACACCTTC.

The chain joins TRBV5-6 to TRBJ1-2; D unclear. The V gene's germline CDR1 is SGHDT and CDR2 YYEEEE. This CDR3 contains 14 residues. Deletions cut 4 bases from V and 7 bases from J, with 17 bases between. CDR3: CASSPGRRGSGYTF. The DNA of the CDR3 is TGTGCCAGCAGCCCCGGCCGAAGAGGTTCTGGCTACACCTTC.

This clone was found a few times. CDR3 DNA sequence: TGTGCCGGGATGCGGGGCACCGGGGAGCTGTTTTTT. Its protein product is CAGMRGTGELFF. This sequence joins TRBV28 and TRBJ2-2, with D maybe TRBD2 (6 bases). CDR1 is MDHEN and CDR2 is SYDVKM in the germline V gene. This CDR3 region has 12 residues. Between the trimmed V and J ends, which lost 11 bases and 4 bases, there was a span of 11 bases.

The V call is TRBV30, the J call TRBJ1-4; D is unclear. Germline V gene sequence: CDR1 GTSNPN, CDR2 SVGIG (reference sequence). The germline V and J ends were trimmed by 0 bases and 8 bases, with 4 bases remaining between them. The CDR3 is 11 amino acids. The CDR3 sequence: CAWSVQEKLFF. The CDR3 region has the DNA TGTGCCTGGAGTGTCCAGGAAAAACTGTTTTTT.

V is TRBV19 and J is TRBJ1-3; 8 positions agree with TRBD1. The V and J ends lost 5 bases and 3 bases, in that order; junction bases with no gene match: 9. The V gene's germline CDR1 is LNHDA and CDR2 SQIVND (reference sequence). The CDR3 loop spans 16 amino acids. CDR3 nucleotide sequence: TGTGCCAGTAGTGCGACAGGGGCGCACCGTGGAAACACCATATATTTT. Residues: CASSATGAHRGNTIYF.

The J gene is TRBJ2-1, the V gene TRBV2; D may be TRBD1 (5 bases). CDR1 is SNHLY and CDR2 is FYNNEI in the germline V gene. The ends were cut back, 6 bases at V and 3 bases at J, with 12 bases in the middle. This CDR3 has 14 residues. CDR3 in DNA: TGTGCCAGCAGGGCCCCAGGGATCTACAATGAGCAGTTCTTC. Translation gives CASRAPGIYNEQFF.

In its sample, this clone was seen once. The rearrangement uses TRBV27 and TRBJ2-1; 10 positions match TRBD2. V gave up 7 bases and J gave up 6 bases; unmatched junction bases: 12. Looked up from germline, CDR1 is MNHEY and CDR2 is SMNVEV (reference sequence). This CDR3 is built from 16 residues. CDR3 DNA: TGTGCCAGCAAAACTAGCGGGGACAGAGGGGGCAATGAGCAGTTCTTC. This encodes CASKTSGDRGGNEQFF.

The CDR3 is CASSYLETEAFF. The CDR3 bases are TGTGCCAGCAGCTACTTAGAAACTGAAGCTTTCTTT. This sequence joins TRBV7-9 and TRBJ1-1; D call uncertain. Trimming cost V 4 bases and J 5 bases, with 8 bases left between them. The CDR3 spans 12 residues. The germline V gene encodes CDR1 SEHNR and CDR2 FQNEAQ (reference sequence). Together with reference TRBV7-9 and TRBJ1-1, the CDR3 gives the full variable domain: DTGVSQNPRHKITKRGQNVTFRCDPISEHNRLYWYRQTLGQGPEFLTYFQNEAQLEKSRLLSDRFSAERPKGSFSTLEIQRTEQGDSAMYLCASSYLETEAFFGQGTRLTVV.

V is TRBV19 and J is TRBJ1-1; the match to TRBD1 covers 10 bases. CDR3 length equals 14 residues. Germline V gene data show CDR1 as LNHDA and CDR2 as SQIVND (reference sequence). The J segment lost 2 bases and the V segment lost 8 bases, leaving 5 bases of the junction unmatched. As DNA, the CDR3 is TGTGCCAGTCGGGGGGACAGGGGTAACACTGAAGCTTTCTTT. Translation gives CASRGDRGNTEAFF. Filled out from reference TRBV19 and TRBJ1-1, the complete variable domain reads DGGITQSPKYLFRKEGQNVTLSCEQNLNHDAMYWYRQDPGQGLRLIYYSQIVNDFQKGDIAEGYSVSREKKESFPLTVTSAQKNPTAFYLCASRGDRGNTEAFFGQGTRLTVV.

The V and J genes are TRBV21-1 and TRBJ1-5; TRBD1, as called in the table, went unchecked against the DNA. TRBV21-1 is a pseudogene locus. There are 16 residues in the CDR3. CDR3 nucleotide sequence: TGTGCCAGCAGCCCGACAGGTAGTGTAGACAATCAGCCCCAGCATTTT. It yields the protein CASSPTGSVDNQPQHF.

This sequence joins TRBV10-3 and TRBJ1-2; D might be TRBD1 (5 bases). Germline V gene data show CDR1 as ENHRY and CDR2 as SYGVKD. This CDR3 region has 15 residues. V was shortened by 10 bases and J by 1 base, with 19 bases between the two germline ends. CDR3 sequence (DNA): TGTGCCACTCTCTTTCCATCGGGGGTTAACTATGGCTACACCTTC. Protein sequence: CATLFPSGVNYGYTF.

V is TRBV28 and J is TRBJ2-7, with a tentative D call TRBD2 (6 bases). Germline lookup yields CDR1 MDHEN and CDR2 SYDVKM. CDR3 length equals 14 residues. Trimming left V 5 bases short and J 2 bases short, with 13 bases between. The CDR3 loop reads CASSGGNPPYEQYF. CDR3 bases: TGTGCCAGCAGTGGAGGGAATCCACCCTACGAGCAGTACTTC. Together with reference TRBV28 and TRBJ2-7, the CDR3 gives the full variable domain: DVKVTQSSRYLVKRTGEKVFLECVQDMDHENMFWYRQDPGLGLRLIYFSYDVKMKEKGDIPEGYSVSREKKERFSLILESASTNQTSMYLCASSGGNPPYEQYFGPGTRLTVT.

The chain carries TRBV9 and TRBJ2-1; the match to TRBD2 covers 9 bases. In germline, CDR1 is SGDLS, CDR2 YYNGEE. With V trimmed by 0 bases and J by 6 bases, 10 bases remained unmatched. This CDR3 is built from 17 residues. The DNA of the CDR3 is TGTGCCAGCAGCGTAGACCCCCTTGCGGGAGGGCGCAATGAGCAGTTCTTC. Protein: CASSVDPLAGGRNEQFF.

The chain is built from TRBV27 and TRBJ2-7, with 10 bases matching TRBD1. The CDR3 covers 15 residues. Per germline, CDR1 MNHEY and CDR2 SMNVEV (reference sequence). Unmatched junction bases numbered 9, after V lost 5 bases and J lost 5 bases. The chain's CDR3 is CASSNRDRGFHEQYF. In DNA, the CDR3 is TGTGCCAGCAGTAACCGGGACAGGGGTTTTCACGAGCAGTACTTC.

The chain employs TRBV28 and TRBJ1-5, with 8 bases identical to TRBD1. V gave up 10 bases and J gave up 0 bases; unmatched junction bases: 11. The CDR3 extends over 16 amino acids. The germline V gene has CDR1 MDHEN and CDR2 SYDVKM. The CDR3 spells CATRGQALYSNQPQHF. The CDR3 region has the DNA TGTGCCACCCGGGGACAGGCCCTATATAGCAATCAGCCCCAGCATTTT.

This sequence joins TRBV14 and TRBJ2-5; D may correspond to TRBD1 or TRBD2 (5 bases each). V was cut by 4 bases and J by 5 bases, with 11 bases left in between. Germline V lookup: CDR1 SGHDN, CDR2 FVKESK. The CDR3 has 13 residues. CDR3 residues: CASSPYWGETQYF. The CDR3 DNA reads as TGTGCCAGCAGCCCATACTGGGGGGAGACCCAGTACTTC.

The chain joins TRBV19 to TRBJ2-1, with D uncertain. CDR3 length: 12 amino acids. Germline CDR1 and CDR2: LNHDA and SQIVND (reference sequence). V shed 2 bases and J shed 9 bases, with 8 bases lying between them. The CDR3 sequence is CASSIFGLEQFF. CDR3 coding DNA: TGTGCCAGTAGTATATTCGGGCTTGAGCAGTTCTTC.

V usage is TRBV29-1 and J usage is TRBJ1-2; D is ambiguous. The ends were cut back, 3 bases at V and 5 bases at J, with 7 bases in the middle. The CDR3 has 11 residues. CDR1 and CDR2 (germline): SQVTM, ANQGSEA. CDR3 sequence reads: CSVEIGYGYTF. The CDR3 DNA sequence: TGCAGCGTTGAGATTGGATATGGCTACACCTTC.

The chain has TRBV20-1 and TRBJ2-1; 11 bases match TRBD2. The V gene's germline CDR1 is DFQATT and CDR2 SNEGSKA (reference sequence). V lost 3 bases to trimming and J lost 10 bases; unmatched junction nucleotides: 8. The CDR3 is 14 residues long. For the CDR3, the DNA is TGCAGTGCTAGTTGGCTAGCGGGGGGAGGGGAGCAGTTCTTC. As protein: CSASWLAGGGEQFF.

The V gene is TRBV2, the J gene TRBJ2-7; D possibly corresponds to TRBD2 (5 bases). The CDR3 is made up of 11 amino acids. V lost 3 bases to trimming and J lost 5 bases, with 5 bases between them. The germline gives CDR1 SNHLY, CDR2 FYNNEI. The CDR3 DNA follows: TGTGCCAGCAGTGAGCGGGACGAGCAGTACTTC. Residues: CASSERDEQYF. Variable domain in full (rest from reference TRBV2 and TRBJ2-7): EPEVTQTPSHQVTQMGQEVILRCVPISNHLYFYWYRQILGQKVEFLVSFYNNEISEKSEIFDDQFSVERPDGSNFTLKIRSTKLEDSAMYFCASSERDEQYFGPGTRLTVT.